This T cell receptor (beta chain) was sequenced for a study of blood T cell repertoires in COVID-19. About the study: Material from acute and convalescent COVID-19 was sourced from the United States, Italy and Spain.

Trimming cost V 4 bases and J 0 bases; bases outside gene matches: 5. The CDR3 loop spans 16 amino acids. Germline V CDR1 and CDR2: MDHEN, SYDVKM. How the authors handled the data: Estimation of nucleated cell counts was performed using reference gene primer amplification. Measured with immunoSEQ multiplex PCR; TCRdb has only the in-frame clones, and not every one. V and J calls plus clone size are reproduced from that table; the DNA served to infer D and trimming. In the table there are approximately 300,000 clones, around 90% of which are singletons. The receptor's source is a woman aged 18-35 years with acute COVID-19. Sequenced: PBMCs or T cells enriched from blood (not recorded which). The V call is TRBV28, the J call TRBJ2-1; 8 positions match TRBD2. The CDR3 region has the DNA TGTGCCAGCAGTTCACTAGCGGACAGCTCCTACAATGAGCAGTTCTTC. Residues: CASSSLADSSYNEQFF.